This T cell receptor beta chain was identified during a study of blood T cells in healthy people across ages. Across the study: The template switching approach captured approximately one barcoded beta molecule for every two T cells.

Per-sample yields of isolated PBMCs were at least 6.5 million. A sample-barcoded 5' primer and a J-beta primer mix were used in a second PCR of roughly 7 to 12 cycles. A template-switch adaptor with 12 random nucleotides tagged each cDNA molecule. A single record per CDR3 protein comes from TCRdb applying MiXCR to the 5' RACE reads. This sample yields hundreds of thousands of distinct CDR3 sequences, of which roughly half are seen a single time; roughly 12% belongs to the top ten. CDR1 and CDR2 from the germline V gene are MNHEY and SVGAGI. Trimming took 3 bases from V and 10 from J; bases not matched to a gene: 5. The length of the CDR3 is 12 residues. This clonotype was observed at least ten times.

This chain links TRBV6-5 with TRBJ1-1, with 7 bases lining up with TRBD1. The source of this sequence is an elderly woman in good health. Sequencing was performed on blood. Written as DNA, the CDR3 is TGTGCCAGCAGTTATCCGGGACAGTTAGCTTTCTTT. Translating gives CASSYPGQLAFF.